This paragraph reports one TCR beta chain. The data stem from a study of blood T cell repertoires in COVID-19. J lost 4 bases, V lost 3 bases, and 2 bases had no gene match. CDR3 length equals 14 residues. Germline CDR1 reads LGHDT; CDR2 reads YNNKEL (reference sequence). Sequencing was performed with immunoSEQ multiplex PCR; in TCRdb, only in-frame clones are kept and a portion is missing. The profile shows hundreds of thousands of clones, approximately 90% of them singletons. The sequence came from a man aged 45 to 65 with COVID-19, enrolled during active disease. V gene TRBV3-1 (or the pseudogene TRBV3-2) combines with J gene TRBJ2-2; 7 bases are a match to TRBD2. The sample consisted of peripheral blood. The CDR3 region has the DNA TGTGCCAGCAGCCAGGGGGGGTTCACCGGGGAGCTGTTTTTT. Its translation: CASSQGGFTGELFF.